Following are 6 T cell receptor beta chains from one sample sequenced in a study of metastatic and nonmetastatic thyroid tumors. Every patient underwent thyroid surgery untreated. TCRdb re-called the PCR reads with MiXCR. The sample contains around 22,000 clones, approximately 19% of which appear only once. The source material was blood. These receptors came from a male donor with papillary thyroid cancer or a benign thyroid nodule (not recorded which). Some clones in this sample may be carry-over from other donors' samples.

This clone was seen many times. The chain uses TRBV20-1 and TRBJ2-1; the match to TRBD2 covers 11 bases. CDR3 length equals 16 residues. Per the germline V gene, CDR1 is DFQATT and CDR2 is SNEGSKA (reference sequence). The J segment lost 3 bases and the V segment lost 3 bases, leaving 7 bases of the junction unmatched. The CDR3, as DNA: TGCAGTGCTAGTTTGGGGACTAGCGGTTACTACAATGAGCAGTTCTTC. Amino acid sequence: CSASLGTSGYYNEQFF.

This clone is medium-sized within its sample. The chain couples TRBV12-3 or TRBV12-4 to TRBJ2-1; a possible D gene is TRBD2 (6 bases). Trimming took off 7 bases at V and 6 bases at J, with 22 bases between the two ends. The length of the CDR3 is 16 residues. This chain's CDR3 is CASNWGLGGGLNEQFF. CDR3 in DNA: TGTGCCAGCAATTGGGGTTTGGGGGGTGGCCTCAATGAGCAGTTCTTC.

This clone was seen repeatedly, ten times or more. The chain couples TRBV9 to TRBJ1-3; D ambiguous. CDR1 is SGDLS and CDR2 is YYNGEE in the germline V gene. V was clipped by 0 bases and J by 2 bases, with 3 bases between them. The CDR3 loop spans 13 amino acids. The CDR3 region is CASSVVPGNTIYF. The CDR3 coding sequence is TGTGCCAGCAGCGTAGTCCCTGGAAACACCATATATTTT.

In its sample, this clone ranks as medium-sized (0.01 to 0.1%). The V and J genes are TRBV12-3 or TRBV12-4 and TRBJ1-2, with unresolved D. This CDR3 contains 12 residues. The V and J ends lost 7 bases and 5 bases respectively, with 11 bases between them. DNA for the CDR3: TGTGCCAGCAAGGTCGACGGTTATGGCTACACCTTC. Amino acids: CASKVDGYGYTF.

This clone has at least ten counts. J is TRBJ1-6 and V is TRBV29-1; D might be TRBD1 (5 bases). From germline, CDR1 is SQVTM and CDR2 ANQGSEA. This CDR3 spans 15 amino acids. V was shortened by 0 bases and J by 11 bases, with 17 bases between the two germline ends. The CDR3 loop reads CSVEERRQFMAPLHF. DNA for the CDR3: TGCAGCGTTGAAGAACGGAGACAGTTCATGGCACCCCTCCACTTT.

There are many counts of this clone. V is TRBV7-9 and J is TRBJ2-1; 7 bases fit TRBD2. This CDR3 spans 16 amino acids. Germline V gives CDR1 SEHNR, CDR2 FQNEAQ (reference sequence). Losses at the gene ends were 5 bases for V and 3 bases for J; bases not matched to a gene: 10. This chain's CDR3 is CASSQKRLADYNEQFF. DNA for the CDR3: TGTGCCAGCAGCCAAAAACGACTAGCAGACTACAATGAGCAGTTCTTC.